These T cell receptor beta chains were read from a single sample in a study of cytomegalovirus exposure and HLA in healthy donors. Generated by immunoSEQ multiplex PCR, the TCRdb table keeps only in-frame clones and is missing some. The table lists about 360,000 clones, roughly 89% of them singletons. The sequenced sample consisted of PBMCs. These receptors all come from a woman between 18 and 29 years old in good health and CMV-seronegative. The CDR3 runs from the conserved cysteine through the conserved F or W. A D gene is named only where the DNA matches it firmly. Size is stated for part of the rows, as once, few or many counts, or as a class when the clone is expanded.

d_gene | abundance | j_gene | v_gene | CDR3aa | CDR3nt
- | once | TRBJ1-4 | TRBV7-6 | CASSPREGGREKLFF | TGTGCCAGCAGCCCCCGGGAGGGGGGGCGTGAAAAACTGTTTTTT
TRBD2 | - | TRBJ2-1 | TRBV27 | CASTGTSGGGEQFF | TGTGCCAGCACCGGGACTAGCGGGGGGGGTGAGCAGTTCTTC
TRBD1 | - | TRBJ1-1 | TRBV5-1 | CASSLGQGLGTEAFF | TGCGCCAGCAGCTTAGGACAGGGGTTGGGCACTGAAGCTTTCTTT
TRBD2 | - | TRBJ2-1 | TRBV4-1 | CASSHNPSGSSYNEQFF | TGCGCCAGCAGCCACAATCCTAGCGGGAGTTCCTACAATGAGCAGTTCTTC
- | - | TRBJ1-1 | TRBV4-1 | CASSPPEAPRVGF | TGCGCCAGCAGCCCGCCGGAAGCGCCAAGAGTGGGCTTT
- | - | TRBJ1-4 | TRBV5-1 | CASSLAQSTTNEKLFF | TGCGCCAGCAGCTTGGCCCAGTCCACAACTAATGAAAAACTGTTTTTT
- | once | TRBJ1-6 | TRBV5-6 | CASSLVGGYNSPLHF | TGTGCCAGCAGCTTGGTGGGGGGGTATAATTCACCCCTCCACTTT
- | - | TRBJ2-7 | TRBV2 | CASSILRQARSYEQYF | TGTGCCAGCAGCATCCTGAGACAGGCCCGCTCCTACGAGCAGTACTTC
TRBD2 | - | TRBJ2-1 | TRBV5-1 | CASSLGSGNEQFF | TGCGCCAGCAGCTTAGGTAGCGGGAATGAGCAGTTCTTC
- | many | TRBJ1-1 | TRBV30 | CASKRGGSTEAFF | TGTGCCTCCAAACGGGGGGGGAGCACTGAAGCTTTCTTT
TRBD2 | - | TRBJ2-1 | TRBV4-1 | CASSQARGSGRSDEQFF | TGCGCCAGCAGCCAGGCTCGGGGGAGCGGGAGATCAGATGAGCAGTTCTTC
TRBD1 | - | TRBJ1-4 | TRBV28 | CASGTGFEKLFF | TGTGCCAGCGGGACAGGGTTTGAAAAACTGTTTTTT